Following are 17 T cell receptor beta chains from one sample sequenced in a study of chemoradiotherapy in HPV16-positive cancers. Profiling relied on immunoSEQ multiplex PCR, and the TCRdb table lists in-frame clones only, not all of them. The table includes some 29,000 clones, over 90% detected once. Sample: blood, taken from a patient who underwent chemoradiotherapy. The receptor source for this set is a human donor with HPV-associated anogenital cancer.

J is TRBJ2-4 and V is TRBV7-2; D is perhaps TRBD2 (6 bases). Per the germline V gene, CDR1 is SGHTA and CDR2 is FQGNSA. Trimming left V 5 bases short and J 0 bases short, with 17 bases between. There are 17 residues in the CDR3. The CDR3 DNA is TGTGCCAGCAGCCCCCGGGGGATGCCCCTAGCCAAAAACATTCAGTACTTC. It encodes CASSPRGMPLAKNIQYF.

The V call is TRBV5-4, the J call TRBJ2-5; 10 bases agree with TRBD2. There are 16 residues in the CDR3. CDR1 is SGHNT and CDR2 is YYREEE in the germline V gene (reference sequence). The V and J ends lost 0 bases and 4 bases, in that order; junction bases with no gene match: 6. The DNA for the CDR3 is TGTGCCAGCAGCTTGGCCGGACTAGCGGCGAGAGAGACCCAGTACTTC. Translation: CASSLAGLAARETQYF.

The rearrangement joins TRBV5-1 to TRBJ2-3; D may be TRBD1 (6 bases). The CDR3 consists of 13 residues. Trimming removed 0 bases at V and 6 bases at J, with 8 bases between. CDR1 SGHRS and CDR2 YFSETQ come from the germline V gene. The CDR3 DNA reads TGCGCCAGCAGCTTGGGGGGGCAGGATACGCAGTATTTT. This gives the protein CASSLGGQDTQYF. The full variable domain, completed using reference TRBV5-1 and TRBJ2-3, is KAGVTQTPRYLIKTRGQQVTLSCSPISGHRSVSWYQQTPGQGLQFLFEYFSETQRNKGNFPGRFSGRQFSNSRSEMNVSTLELGDSALYLCASSLGGQDTQYFGPGTRLTVL.

This chain uses TRBV18 with TRBJ1-5; D is possibly TRBD1 (6 bases). The V end lost 4 bases, the J end lost 4 bases, and 17 bases lay between the germline ends. CDR3 length: 16 residues. Germline loops: CDR1 KGHSH, CDR2 LQKENI. The CDR3 nucleotides read TGTGCCAGCTCACGTGGGGCTCAGGGGCAAAATCAGCCCCAGCATTTT. Amino acids: CASSRGAQGQNQPQHF.

This clone was seen only once. V and J are TRBV7-3 and TRBJ2-5; 10 bases align to TRBD2. Trimming at V came to 2 bases and at J to 6 bases, leaving 3 bases not matched to a gene. Germline CDR1 and CDR2: SGHTA and FQGTGA. The CDR3 runs to 14 residues. CDR3 nucleotides: TGTGCCAGCAGCTTATTAGCGGGGGGCCAGACCCAGTACTTC. Its protein product is CASSLLAGGQTQYF.

Only a few counts were recorded for this clone. This sequence joins TRBV10-1 and TRBJ1-3; perhaps TRBD1 as D (5 bases). The V gene's germline CDR1 is WNHNN and CDR2 SYGVQD (reference sequence). Trimming took 11 bases from V and 0 from J, leaving 14 bases between them. The CDR3 is 14 amino acids. DNA of the CDR3: TGCGCCCGACGGCCAGGGACCTCTGGAAACACCATATATTTT. Amino acid sequence: CARRPGTSGNTIYF.

V is TRBV28 and J is TRBJ2-7; the D gene is possibly TRBD2 (6 bases). The CDR3 spans 16 residues. Germline V lookup: CDR1 MDHEN, CDR2 SYDVKM. V was cut by 0 bases and J by 6 bases, with 18 bases left in between. The CDR3 bases are TGTGCCAGCAGTTTATGGGAGGGACCGAGTGGCGGCGAGCAGTACTTC. This encodes CASSLWEGPSGGEQYF.

By sample share, this clone is medium-sized. This chain uses TRBV6-5 with TRBJ2-1; 10 bases agree with TRBD1. V lost 4 bases and J lost 15; bases outside the gene matches: 12. Germline V gene lookup returns CDR1 MNHEY and CDR2 SVGAGI. CDR3 length: 14 amino acids. As DNA, the CDR3 is TGTGCCAGCAGTTTGACCTCCGGGACAGGGGAAAGGTTCTTC. It translates to CASSLTSGTGERFF.

The genes are TRBV2 and TRBJ1-1; no firm D call. The V and J ends lost 6 bases and 6 bases respectively, with 11 bases between them. Germline V gene data show CDR1 as SNHLY and CDR2 as FYNNEI. The CDR3 spans 12 residues. Here the CDR3 reads CASRGPSPEAFF. As DNA, the CDR3 is TGTGCCAGCAGGGGCCCCTCGCCTGAAGCTTTCTTT.

The chain employs TRBV6-1 and TRBJ2-6, with 11 bases matching TRBD1. Germline values: CDR1 MNHNS, CDR2 SASEGT. The ends lost 4 bases at V and 0 bases at J; junction bases unmatched: 2. The CDR3 loop spans 17 amino acids. The CDR3 nucleotides read TGTGCCAGCAGTGGGACAGGGGGCCTCTCTGGGGCCAACGTCCTGACTTTC. It yields the protein CASSGTGGLSGANVLTF.

This chain joins TRBV7-3 and TRBJ1-2, with a tentative D call TRBD1 (6 bases). The V end lost 4 bases, the J end lost 6 bases, and 12 bases lay between the germline ends. The germline V gene has CDR1 SGHTA and CDR2 FQGTGA. CDR3 length: 13 residues. The CDR3 is CASSSPGGDGYTF. The CDR3 DNA is TGTGCCAGCAGCTCCCCGGGGGGCGATGGCTACACCTTC.

The chain carries TRBV5-8 and TRBJ2-7, with 8 positions matching TRBD1. With 5 bases clipped from V and 1 base from J, the junction kept 5 bases outside the gene matches. The CDR3 is made up of 14 amino acids. Per the germline V gene, CDR1 is SGHTS and CDR2 is YDEGEE. The CDR3 protein is CASRQDRASYEQYF. Here the CDR3 DNA reads TGTGCCAGCAGACAGGACAGGGCTTCCTACGAGCAGTACTTC.

This clone has a single count. The V call is TRBV7-2, the J call TRBJ1-5; TRBD1 might be the D (5 bases). The V end was cut by 4 bases, the J end by 4 bases, with 8 bases between. CDR1 and CDR2 (germline): SGHTA, FQGNSA. The CDR3 contains 13 residues. The CDR3 DNA reads TGTGCCAGCAGCTCTCGACAGAATCAGCCCCAGCATTTT. It yields the protein CASSSRQNQPQHF.

The chain joins TRBV12-2 to TRBJ2-3; no DNA check was done on the table's D call, TRBD2. TRBV12-2 is designated a pseudogene. This CDR3 spans 15 amino acids. In DNA, the CDR3 is TGTGCAAGTCGGTCAGGACTAGCGGATTCAGATACGCAGTATTTT. It is translated as CASRSGLADSDTQYF.

The chain employs TRBV7-8 and TRBJ1-2; possibly TRBD1 for D (5 bases). The V end was cut by 4 bases, the J end by 8 bases, with 17 bases between. The CDR3 runs 14 residues. Per the germline V gene, CDR1 is SGHVS and CDR2 is FQNEAQ. CDR3 residues: CASSSRGPYVGYTF. CDR3 bases: TGTGCCAGCAGCTCCCGGGGCCCCTATGTCGGCTACACCTTC.

The rearrangement links TRBV5-5 to TRBJ1-4, with 7 bases matching TRBD1. The germline CDR1 and CDR2 sequences are SGHKS and YYEKEE (reference sequence). The J segment lost 4 bases and the V segment lost 3 bases, leaving 6 bases of the junction unmatched. This CDR3 spans 15 amino acids. This CDR3 is CASSSTGASNEKLFF. In DNA form, the CDR3 reads TGTGCCAGCAGCTCCACAGGGGCTAGTAATGAAAAACTGTTTTTT.

This chain links TRBV6-5 with TRBJ1-2, with a weak D call TRBD1 (6 bases). CDR3 length equals 16 residues. CDR1 is MNHEY, CDR2 SVGAGI, per germline. V lost 0 bases and J lost 3, with 14 bases in between. The CDR3 reads CASSYSIRGADYGYTF. For the CDR3, the DNA is TGTGCCAGCAGTTACTCCATCCGGGGGGCTGACTATGGCTACACCTTC.